These 17 T cell receptor beta chains share one sample of origin, sequenced in a study of blood T cell repertoires in COVID-19. The method was immunoSEQ multiplex PCR; TCRdb's version includes in-frame clones alone and lacks a portion of them. The sample lists fewer than 70,000 clones; about 85% were seen once. Material: peripheral blood. All receptors come from a man aged 80 or over with acute or convalescent COVID-19.

The chain combines TRBV2 with TRBJ2-3, with D perhaps matching TRBD1 (5 bases). The CDR3 loop spans 16 amino acids. Germline V gives CDR1 SNHLY, CDR2 FYNNEI. Trimming took off 7 bases at V and 2 bases at J, with 19 bases between the two ends. In nucleotides, the CDR3 is TGTGCCAGCAAACAGTGGATCGGCAGGGTCACAGATACGCAGTATTTT. Amino acids: CASKQWIGRVTDTQYF.

This chain uses TRBV24-1 with TRBJ2-1; D is possibly TRBD1 (5 bases). V was shortened by 1 base and J by 8 bases, with 20 bases between the two germline ends. This CDR3 comprises 17 residues. Germline V gene lookup returns CDR1 KGHDR and CDR2 SFDVKD. CDR3 sequence reads: CATSDLRVEGALHEQFF. Here the CDR3 DNA reads TGTGCCACCAGTGATTTAAGGGTGGAAGGGGCCCTTCATGAGCAGTTCTTC.

The J gene is TRBJ2-2, the V gene TRBV5-1, with a weak D call TRBD2 (7 bases). V was clipped by 4 bases and J by 0 bases, with 13 bases between them. This CDR3 is 16 amino acids long. Germline V gene sequence: CDR1 SGHRS, CDR2 YFSETQ. The CDR3 region is CASSQGRGSNTGELFF. Written as DNA, the CDR3 is TGCGCCAGCAGCCAGGGGAGGGGTTCGAACACCGGGGAGCTGTTTTTT. Variable domain in full (rest from reference TRBV5-1 and TRBJ2-2): KAGVTQTPRYLIKTRGQQVTLSCSPISGHRSVSWYQQTPGQGLQFLFEYFSETQRNKGNFPGRFSGRQFSNSRSEMNVSTLELGDSALYLCASSQGRGSNTGELFFGEGSRLTVL.

The chain links TRBV6-5 to TRBJ1-5, with D unresolved. CDR1 and CDR2 (germline): MNHEY, SVGAGI. The CDR3 has 14 amino acids. Trimming removed 4 bases from V and 2 bases from J, with 9 bases in between. Here the CDR3 DNA reads TGTGCCAGCAGTTCGTACGTAGGCAATCAGCCCCAGCATTTT. Translated, it gives CASSSYVGNQPQHF.

The chain carries TRBV19 and TRBJ1-2, with TRBD1 matching 9 bases. The CDR3 spans 15 residues. Germline loops: CDR1 LNHDA, CDR2 SQIVND (reference sequence). V was clipped by 5 bases and J by 5 bases; unmatched bases: 9. CDR3 residues: CASSLGGQGFYGYTF. In nucleotides, the CDR3 is TGTGCCAGTAGTTTGGGGGGACAGGGCTTTTATGGCTACACCTTC.

This clone was seen more than once but under ten times. The genes are TRBV7-2 and TRBJ2-7, with a possible D match to TRBD1 (6 bases). Per the germline V gene, CDR1 is SGHTA and CDR2 is FQGNSA. Trimming stripped 5 bases from V and 3 bases from J, with 11 bases between. The CDR3 sequence is 13 residues long. The CDR3 region is CASSNRAGYEQYF. As DNA, the CDR3 is TGTGCCAGCAGCAACAGGGCCGGCTACGAGCAGTACTTC.

This clone was seen just once. The CDR3 sequence: CASSPARGVTYEQYF. The DNA of the CDR3 is TGTGCCAGTAGTCCCGCCCGCGGGGTTACCTACGAGCAGTACTTC. The chain joins TRBV19 to TRBJ2-7; D might be TRBD2 (6 bases). CDR3 length equals 15 residues. CDR1 is LNHDA and CDR2 is SQIVND in the germline V gene (reference sequence). V lost 5 bases, J lost 2 bases, and 16 bases lay in between.

This rearrangement joins TRBV27 to TRBJ1-3; D possibly corresponds to TRBD1 (5 bases). V was cut by 3 bases and J by 8 bases, with 11 bases left in between. The CDR3 is made up of 13 amino acids. Germline V gene lookup returns CDR1 MNHEY and CDR2 SMNVEV (reference sequence). Here the CDR3 reads CASSFREGDTIYF. In DNA form, the CDR3 reads TGTGCCAGCAGTTTCAGGGAAGGAGACACCATATATTTT.

CDR3 protein: CASGRQTPPYEQYF. Here the CDR3 DNA reads TGTGCCAGTGGTAGGCAAACCCCCCCCTACGAGCAGTACTTC. This chain links TRBV19 with TRBJ2-7; the D is unclear. Germline V gene sequence: CDR1 LNHDA, CDR2 SQIVND (reference sequence). The CDR3 contains 14 residues. Trimming pared 8 bases from V and 2 bases from J, leaving 16 bases between.

This clone came up a few times. Here the CDR3 DNA reads TGTGCCAGCAGCTTGCCGGGGGTGGGAACTGAAGCTTTCTTT. As protein: CASSLPGVGTEAFF. The rearrangement joins TRBV5-6 to TRBJ1-1; D might be TRBD1 (5 bases). The CDR3 is 14 amino acids. Germline assignment: CDR1 SGHDT and CDR2 YYEEEE. Trimming removed 1 base from V and 5 bases from J, with 12 bases in between. The whole variable domain, filled in from reference TRBV5-6 and TRBJ1-1, reads DAGVTQSPTHLIKTRGQQVTLRCSPKSGHDTVSWYQQALGQGPQFIFQYYEEEERQRGNFPDRFSGHQFPNYSSELNVNALLLGDSALYLCASSLPGVGTEAFFGQGTRLTVV.

The J gene is TRBJ2-1, the V gene TRBV5-6; D unresolved. V lost 0 bases, J lost 9 bases, and 10 bases lay in between. CDR3 size: 13 residues. Germline V gives CDR1 SGHDT, CDR2 YYEEEE. The CDR3 region is CASSLALPGEQFF. The CDR3 region has the DNA TGTGCCAGCAGCTTGGCCTTGCCAGGTGAGCAGTTCTTC.

This clone was seen a single time. J is TRBJ1-4 and V is TRBV28; 7 bases align to TRBD1. The CDR3 runs 13 residues. The V segment lost 5 bases and the J segment 10 bases; nucleotides outside the gene matches: 7. Germline V gene data show CDR1 as MDHEN and CDR2 as SYDVKM. The chain's CDR3 is CASSAPQGRKLFF. In DNA, the CDR3 is TGTGCCAGCAGTGCCCCACAGGGGCGAAAACTGTTTTTT. The full variable domain, with the rest looked up from reference TRBV28 and TRBJ1-4, is DVKVTQSSRYLVKRTGEKVFLECVQDMDHENMFWYRQDPGLGLRLIYFSYDVKMKEKGDIPEGYSVSREKKERFSLILESASTNQTSMYLCASSAPQGRKLFFGSGTQLSVL.

V and J are TRBV5-1 and TRBJ2-1; TRBD2 matches at 8 bases. The CDR3 totals 14 residues. Germline CDR1 SGHRS, CDR2 YFSETQ. The V and J ends lost 2 bases and 9 bases, in that order; junction bases with no gene match: 7. The CDR3 DNA reads TGCGCCAGCAGCTTCCAGCGGGAGCGTGGTGAGCAGTTCTTC. Its translation: CASSFQRERGEQFF. Full variable domain (remainder filled in from reference TRBV5-1 and TRBJ2-1): KAGVTQTPRYLIKTRGQQVTLSCSPISGHRSVSWYQQTPGQGLQFLFEYFSETQRNKGNFPGRFSGRQFSNSRSEMNVSTLELGDSALYLCASSFQRERGEQFFGPGTRLTVL.

CDR3 in amino acids: CASSHSAEAFF. The CDR3 DNA reads as TGTGCCAGCAGCCATAGTGCTGAAGCTTTCTTT. The chain carries TRBV3-1 (or the pseudogene TRBV3-2) and TRBJ1-1, with D hard to call. The CDR3 runs to 11 residues. CDR1 and CDR2 from the germline V gene are LGHDT and YNNKEL (reference sequence). Trimming left V 3 bases short and J 6 bases short, with 5 bases between.

This clone showed up just once. The chain combines TRBV4-2 with TRBJ2-2, with 10 nucleotides matching TRBD2. The CDR3 spans 16 residues. Germline V gene sequence: CDR1 LGHNA, CDR2 YNFKEQ. The V gene end was trimmed by 4 bases and the J gene end by 2 bases; junction bases not matched to a gene: 4. The CDR3 reads CASSLRLAGNTGELFF. CDR3 coding DNA: TGTGCCAGCAGCCTACGACTAGCGGGTAACACCGGGGAGCTGTTTTTT.

The chain recombines TRBV21-1 with TRBJ1-3. TRBV21-1 counts as a pseudogene. The CDR3 totals 15 residues. The CDR3 DNA reads as TGTGCCAGCAGCAAATCCGGAGGGGTTGGAAACACCATATATTTT. Its translation is CASSKSGGVGNTIYF.

The CDR3 DNA sequence: TGTGCCAGCAGTTACTCGGGACTAGCGGGAGGGCCATCGATCGCATCCGAGCAGTACTTC. Translation gives CASSYSGLAGGPSIASEQYF. The genes are TRBV6-2 or TRBV6-3 and TRBJ2-7, with 16 bases lining up with TRBD2. After removal of 0 bases from V and 6 bases from J, the junction contained 14 bases not matched to a gene. The germline gives CDR1 MNHEY, CDR2 SVGEGT. The CDR3 consists of 20 residues.